A selection of T cell receptor beta chains follows, all from one sample in a study of blood T cell repertoires in COVID-19. Produced via immunoSEQ multiplex PCR; TCRdb's table is partial and in-frame only. The sample contains 210,000 or so clones, about 90% of which appear only once. The sequencing input was peripheral blood. Receptors were obtained from a middle-aged man with active or convalescent COVID-19. Both conserved end residues are part of each CDR3. The order of the fields is clone size, J gene, CDR3 length, D gene, V gene, CDR3 DNA, CDR3 protein. The D gene is left open where the match is weak. A row's size may be missing; if present it is once, few, many or a size class.

>NA|TRBJ2-2|15|NA|TRBV27
TGTGCCAGCAGACCAGAAACGTCGGGCACCGGGGAGCTGTTTTTT
CASRPETSGTGELFF
>NA|TRBJ2-7|13|TRBD1|TRBV30
TGTGCCTGGACCAACAGGGGGCGTCTGGCGCAGTACTTC
CAWTNRGRLAQYF
>NA|TRBJ1-3|16|TRBD1|TRBV19
TGTGCCAGTAGTTCAAGACAGGGGAGCCCTGGAAACACCATATATTTT
CASSSRQGSPGNTIYF
>NA|TRBJ2-6|14|NA|TRBV7-2
TGTGCCAGCAGCTTAGGGCCTGGGGCCAACGTCCTGACTTTC
CASSLGPGANVLTF
>NA|TRBJ1-2|15|TRBD1|TRBV10-2
TGCGCCAGCGATCGGGACAGGGGGATTTCTGATGGCTACACCTTC
CASDRDRGISDGYTF
>once|TRBJ1-1|12|NA|TRBV29-1
TGCAGCGTTGTCTGGGGGGGGACTGAAGCTTTCTTT
CSVVWGGTEAFF
>NA|TRBJ1-6|14|TRBD1|TRBV9
TGTGCCAGAAAGGACAGGGGGTGCCCAAGGTCCCTCCACTTT
CARKDRGCPRSLHF
>NA|TRBJ2-1|15|TRBD2|TRBV24-1
TGTGCCACGGATTGCCCGGGGGGGTCATACAATGAGCAGTTCTTC
CATDCPGGSYNEQFF
>NA|TRBJ1-2|13|NA|TRBV27
TGTGCCAGCACCCTAAAGCCGGGGTTGGGCTACACCTTC
CASTLKPGLGYTF
>NA|TRBJ1-2|13|NA|TRBV15
TGTGCCACCAGCAGAGCGCGGGTAGGGGGCTACACCTTC
CATSRARVGGYTF
>once|TRBJ1-1|14|NA|TRBV6-5
TGTGCCAGCACTCAGCAGGTCATGAACACTGAAGCTTTCTTT
CASTQQVMNTEAFF
>once|TRBJ2-3|16|NA|TRBV9
TGTGCCAGCAGCGTTTTAGTTTCTCGGAGCACAGATACGCAGTATTTT
CASSVLVSRSTDTQYF
>NA|TRBJ2-3|15|TRBD2|TRBV2
TGTGCCAGCAGTCCGGGACTAGCGGTCACAGATACGCAGTATTTT
CASSPGLAVTDTQYF
>NA|TRBJ1-5|13|NA|TRBV19
TGTGCCAGTAGTATCATCAGCGGCGGGCCCCAGCATTTT
CASSIISGGPQHF
>NA|TRBJ1-5|15|NA|TRBV7-9
TGTGCCAGCAGCCTCGGGTCCCAATACAATCAGCCCCAGCATTTT
CASSLGSQYNQPQHF
>NA|TRBJ1-2|13|TRBD1|TRBV5-6
TGTGCCAGCAGCTGGGACAGCCCCTCTGGCTACACCTTC
CASSWDSPSGYTF
>NA|TRBJ2-1|17|TRBD2|TRBV6-1
TGTGCCAGCAGTGAAAAGACGGGGGGATCATCCTACAATGAGCAGTTCTTC
CASSEKTGGSSYNEQFF
>NA|TRBJ1-1|12|NA|TRBV28
TGTGCCAGCAGTTTATCCAGCGGGGAAGCTTTCTTT
CASSLSSGEAFF
>once|TRBJ1-1|13|TRBD1|TRBV5-5
TGTGCCAGCAGTTGGACAGGGGGCACTGAAGCTTTCTTT
CASSWTGGTEAFF
>NA|TRBJ2-2|14|NA|TRBV19
TGTGCCAGTAGTACCCCCAGGAACACCGGGGAGCTGTTTTTT
CASSTPRNTGELFF
>NA|TRBJ2-7|17|TRBD2|TRBV9
TGTGCCAGCAGCGTAGGAGCGGGGGGGCCCTCCTCCTACGAGCAGTACTTC
CASSVGAGGPSSYEQYF
>NA|TRBJ2-1|14|TRBD2|TRBV28
TGTGCCAGCAGTTTTTCGCGGGAGGGGGTTGAGCAGTTCTTC
CASSFSREGVEQFF
>few|TRBJ2-1|15|TRBD2|TRBV5-4
TGTGCCAGCAGCCCCAGCGGGGGCTCCTACAATGAGCAGTTCTTC
CASSPSGGSYNEQFF
>NA|TRBJ2-1|15|TRBD2|TRBV7-3
TGTGCCAGCAGCTTAACACTAGCGGCCTACAATGAGCAGTTCTTC
CASSLTLAAYNEQFF
>once|TRBJ2-7|15|NA|TRBV6-5
TGTGCCAGCAGTTACGGAGAGGGAGACGGCTACGAGCAGTACTTC
CASSYGEGDGYEQYF
>NA|TRBJ2-1|16|NA|TRBV14
TGTGCCAGCAGCCAAGAAAGATCGCGGGACCACAATGAGCAGTTCTTC
CASSQERSRDHNEQFF
>NA|TRBJ1-5|17|TRBD1|TRBV27
TGTGCCAGCAGTCCCCATGGGACAGTTTATAGCAATCAGCCCCAGCATTTT
CASSPHGTVYSNQPQHF
>NA|TRBJ1-2|14|TRBD1|TRBV28
TGTGCCAGCAGTTTTCCGACAGGGGAAGGTGGCTACACCTTC
CASSFPTGEGGYTF
>NA|TRBJ1-6|13|NA|TRBV9
TGTGCCAGCAGCGGGACAGAGGAATCACCCCTCCACTTT
CASSGTEESPLHF
>NA|TRBJ1-6|15|NA|TRBV9
TGTGCCAGCAGCGTAGAACCAGGTCGTAATTCACCCCTCCACTTT
CASSVEPGRNSPLHF
>NA|TRBJ2-2|16|NA|TRBV23-1
TGCGCCAGCAGTCTCCCCCGGGGGTTTAACACCGGGGAGCTGTTTTTT
CASSLPRGFNTGELFF
>NA|TRBJ1-3|17|NA|TRBV21-1
TGTGCCAGCAGCGCTGAAAGTACAGTGTCCTCTGGAAACACCATATATTTT
CASSAESTVSSGNTIYF